The next 24 T cell receptor beta chains were all read from a single sample in a study of cytomegalovirus exposure and HLA in healthy donors. PCR used 60 Vbeta primers and 13 Jbeta primers. The table came from immunoSEQ multiplex PCR; TCRdb's copy has only in-frame clones and leaves some out. Of 150,000 to 200,000 clones listed, about 86% are singletons. Sequenced input: PBMCs. Receptors were obtained from a woman aged 18-30 years in good health and CMV-seronegative.

This chain links TRBV25-1 with TRBJ2-3, with a possible D match to TRBD2 (6 bases). V was cut by 7 bases and J by 4 bases, with 21 bases left in between. Germline V gives CDR1 MGHDK, CDR2 SYGVNS. CDR3 size: 16 residues. The CDR3 here is CASTGGTGIGPDTQYF. The CDR3 bases are TGTGCCAGCACCGGCGGGACCGGGATAGGGCCAGATACGCAGTATTTT.

Remarks on this clone: Other DNA sequences within the sample encode an identical CDR3. This chain links TRBV30 with TRBJ1-5; 8 bases line up with TRBD1. The V and J ends lost 3 bases and 5 bases, in that order; junction bases with no gene match: 3. The CDR3 runs to 13 residues. Germline lookup yields CDR1 GTSNPN and CDR2 SVGIG (reference sequence). The CDR3 loop reads CAWSGQGDQPQHF. The CDR3 DNA follows: TGTGCCTGGAGCGGACAGGGAGATCAGCCCCAGCATTTT.

The J gene is TRBJ1-1, the V gene TRBV4-1, with D unresolved. This CDR3 is 14 amino acids long. Trimming took 1 base from V and 3 from J, leaving 9 bases between them. Germline V gives CDR1 MGHRA, CDR2 YSYEKL. CDR3 loop: CASSQARLDTEAFF. The CDR3 coding sequence is TGCGCCAGCAGCCAAGCGCGTTTGGACACTGAAGCTTTCTTT.

J is TRBJ1-1 and V is TRBV7-8; the match to TRBD1 covers 7 bases. This CDR3 comprises 14 residues. CDR1 and CDR2 from the germline V gene are SGHVS and FQNEAQ. V lost 5 bases, J lost 5 bases, and 8 bases stayed unmatched. Here the CDR3 reads CASSLSTGKTEAFF. The DNA for the CDR3 is TGTGCCAGCAGCCTCTCGACAGGGAAGACTGAAGCTTTCTTT.

The genes are TRBV28 and TRBJ1-2, with 8 bases that match TRBD1. V dropped 6 bases and J dropped 4; count of bases not matched to a gene: 10. Germline lookup yields CDR1 MDHEN and CDR2 SYDVKM. CDR3 length: 15 residues. CDR3 in amino acids: CASRNRQGTFYGYTF. For the CDR3, the DNA is TGTGCCAGCAGGAATAGACAGGGGACCTTCTATGGCTACACCTTC.

V and J are TRBV6-1 and TRBJ1-3; D is unclear. Germline V gene lookup returns CDR1 MNHNS and CDR2 SASEGT. The CDR3 has 16 amino acids. The V and J ends lost 0 bases and 0 bases respectively, with 9 bases between them. In nucleotides, the CDR3 is TGTGCCAGCAGTGAAGCACTACTATCCTCTGGAAACACCATATATTTT. This sequence encodes CASSEALLSSGNTIYF.

The J gene is TRBJ2-3, the V gene TRBV27, with a possible D match to TRBD1 (6 bases). Germline V lookup: CDR1 MNHEY, CDR2 SMNVEV (reference sequence). The CDR3 sequence is 14 residues long. Trimming stripped 2 bases from V and 4 bases from J, with 10 bases between. The CDR3, as DNA: TGTGCCAGCAGTTTAAGCAGGGGCGCAGATACGCAGTATTTT. Protein product: CASSLSRGADTQYF.

The chain employs TRBV28 and TRBJ2-3; 8 bases are a match to TRBD1. Germline trimming cut 5 bases from V and 1 base from J; bases unmatched to any gene: 8. CDR3 length equals 16 residues. The germline V gene encodes CDR1 MDHEN and CDR2 SYDVKM. CDR3 residues: CASSPHPGQGTDTQYF. The CDR3, as DNA: TGTGCCAGCAGTCCCCACCCGGGACAGGGCACAGATACGCAGTATTTT.

The V and J genes are TRBV7-8 and TRBJ1-2; 9 bases line up with TRBD1. In germline, CDR1 is SGHVS, CDR2 FQNEAQ. The CDR3 runs to 18 residues. V trimming: 2 bases; J trimming: 0 bases; junction bases outside the gene matches: 10. CDR3 in DNA: TGTGCCAGCAGCTTAATGCCGGGACAGGGTTCCTCTAACTATGGCTACACCTTC. Translating it yields CASSLMPGQGSSNYGYTF. The full variable domain, completed using reference TRBV7-8 and TRBJ1-2, is GAGVSQSPRYKVAKRGQDVALRCDPISGHVSLFWYQQALGQGPEFLTYFQNEAQLDKSGLPSDRFFAERPEGSVSTLKIQRTQQEDSAVYLCASSLMPGQGSSNYGYTFGSGTRLTVV.

The rearrangement links TRBV2 to TRBJ2-3; 8 bases match TRBD2. V lost 7 bases and J lost 5; bases outside the gene matches: 14. The CDR3 runs to 16 residues. Germline V gives CDR1 SNHLY, CDR2 FYNNEI. CDR3 in DNA: TGTGCCAGCAATTACCTCGGGGGGGCTCCTGAAGATACGCAGTATTTT. Encoded protein: CASNYLGGAPEDTQYF.

This clone has only a few counts. The chain carries TRBV5-6 and TRBJ2-7; 8 bases are a match to TRBD1. The CDR3 length is 14 residues. Germline CDR1 is SGHDT and CDR2 is YYEEEE. The V segment lost 4 bases and the J segment 3 bases; nucleotides outside the gene matches: 6. The CDR3 DNA reads as TGTGCCAGCAGCGTCGGGACAGGTCTCTACGAGCAGTACTTC. Its protein product is CASSVGTGLYEQYF.

The V gene is TRBV7-2, the J gene TRBJ2-1, with 7 bases fitting TRBD2. The V segment lost 2 bases and the J segment 3 bases; nucleotides outside the gene matches: 4. CDR3 length: 15 amino acids. Germline V gene sequence: CDR1 SGHTA, CDR2 FQGNSA. The CDR3 DNA reads TGTGCCAGCAGCTTACTTGGCGGGGGCTACAATGAGCAGTTCTTC. As protein: CASSLLGGGYNEQFF.

The V call is TRBV27, the J call TRBJ1-5; D gene uncertain. This CDR3 region has 14 residues. The ends were cut back, 1 base at V and 4 bases at J, with 8 bases in the middle. The V gene's germline CDR1 is MNHEY and CDR2 SMNVEV (reference sequence). CDR3 amino acids: CASSLLGPNQPQHF. CDR3 coding DNA: TGTGCCAGCAGTTTATTGGGCCCAAATCAGCCCCAGCATTTT.

The J gene is TRBJ1-2, the V gene TRBV15; TRBD1 agrees at 7 bases. The CDR3 loop spans 13 amino acids. With 9 bases clipped from V and 7 bases from J, the junction kept 11 bases outside the gene matches. The V gene's germline CDR1 is LNHNV and CDR2 YYDKDF (reference sequence). The CDR3 bases are TGTGCCACACGGGCCGACAGGGCGAGTGGCTACACCTTC. This codes for CATRADRASGYTF.

A few counts support this clone. Here the CDR3 reads CASSYKVGVWEKLFF. The CDR3 coding sequence is TGTGCCAGCAGTTACAAAGTCGGGGTCTGGGAAAAACTGTTTTTT. This chain uses TRBV6-5 with TRBJ1-4, with D unclear. The ends were cut back, 2 bases at V and 8 bases at J, with 15 bases in the middle. Germline CDR1 is MNHEY and CDR2 is SVGAGI. There are 15 residues in the CDR3.

The CDR3 here is CASSFRVTGELFF. The DNA for the CDR3 is TGTGCCAGCAGTTTCAGGGTCACCGGGGAGCTGTTTTTT. V usage is TRBV27 and J usage is TRBJ2-2; tentatively, D is TRBD1 (5 bases). This CDR3 is 13 amino acids long. Between the trimmed V and J ends, which lost 3 bases and 4 bases, there was a span of 6 bases. In germline, CDR1 is MNHEY, CDR2 SMNVEV (reference sequence).

The rearrangement joins TRBV28 to TRBJ2-7; 10 nucleotides align to TRBD2. Trimming at V came to 2 bases and at J to 0 bases, leaving 7 bases not matched to a gene. CDR1 MDHEN and CDR2 SYDVKM come from the germline V gene. The CDR3 extends over 17 amino acids. The CDR3 sequence is CASSLRLAGALSYEQYF. In nucleotides, the CDR3 is TGTGCCAGCAGTTTAAGGCTAGCGGGGGCCCTCTCCTACGAGCAGTACTTC.

With regard to this clone: This same CDR3 is encoded by further DNA sequences in the sample. This rearrangement joins TRBV18 to TRBJ2-3, with TRBD2 matching over 10 bases. There are 16 residues in the CDR3. Germline lookup yields CDR1 KGHSH and CDR2 LQKENI. The V and J ends lost 3 bases and 2 bases, in that order; junction bases with no gene match: 5. The CDR3 sequence is CASSPRLAGVTDTQYF. In DNA, the CDR3 is TGTGCCAGCTCACCCAGACTAGCGGGCGTCACAGATACGCAGTATTTT.

The J gene is TRBJ1-5, the V gene TRBV28, with 9 bases aligning to TRBD1. In germline, CDR1 is MDHEN, CDR2 SYDVKM. There are 15 residues in the CDR3. Losses at the gene ends were 5 bases for V and 3 bases for J; bases not matched to a gene: 5. In DNA form, the CDR3 reads TGTGCCAGCAGTCAAGGGGACAGGGACAATCAGCCCCAGCATTTT. The encoded protein is CASSQGDRDNQPQHF.

The gene calls are TRBV6-1 and TRBJ1-5, with a tentative D call TRBD1 (5 bases). CDR3 length: 15 residues. V shed 1 base and J shed 7 bases, with 14 bases lying between them. CDR1 and CDR2 from the germline V gene are MNHNS and SASEGT. The CDR3 loop reads CASSEGSRGGQPQHF. The CDR3, as DNA: TGTGCCAGCAGTGAAGGGTCGAGGGGAGGCCAGCCCCAGCATTTT.

The V gene is TRBV27, the J gene TRBJ2-1, with D possibly being TRBD2 (5 bases). Germline values: CDR1 MNHEY, CDR2 SMNVEV (reference sequence). There are 16 residues in the CDR3. The V end lost 10 bases, the J end lost 0 bases, and 19 bases lay between the germline ends. The CDR3 nucleotides read TGTGCCACTCAGCTCAGCGGCACCAGCTCCTACAATGAGCAGTTCTTC. This sequence encodes CATQLSGTSSYNEQFF.

This clone showed up just a few times. J is TRBJ1-1 and V is TRBV7-9; 8 nucleotides line up with TRBD1. The CDR3 covers 16 residues. Germline values: CDR1 SEHNR, CDR2 FQNEAQ (reference sequence). The V gene end was trimmed by 5 bases and the J gene end by 0 bases; junction bases not matched to a gene: 8. DNA for the CDR3: TGTGCCAGCAGCCGCGGAAGGACAGGGCTGAACACTGAAGCTTTCTTT. This translates into CASSRGRTGLNTEAFF.

The chain joins TRBV19 to TRBJ2-2; TRBD2 aligns across 14 bases. Germline values: CDR1 LNHDA, CDR2 SQIVND (reference sequence). V gave up 5 bases and J gave up 6 bases; unmatched junction bases: 2. The length of the CDR3 is 15 residues. The CDR3 DNA follows: TGTGCCAGTAGTTGGACTAGCGGGAGGTCCGGGGAGCTGTTTTTT. Its translation: CASSWTSGRSGELFF.

The chain carries TRBV5-1 and TRBJ2-5; 7 positions match TRBD2. Germline assignment: CDR1 SGHRS and CDR2 YFSETQ. V shed 2 bases, J shed 1 base, and the junction held 5 bases outside the gene matches. The CDR3 is made up of 15 amino acids. CDR3 in amino acids: CASSFQTSSQETQYF. In nucleotides, the CDR3 is TGCGCCAGCAGCTTCCAGACTAGCAGCCAAGAGACCCAGTACTTC.